Sequencing of this T cell receptor (beta chain) was carried out in a study of T cells in Graves' hyperthyroidism and ophthalmopathy. Across the whole study: Peripheral blood draws took place at initial diagnosis, ahead of any treatment.

This clonotype has just a few counts. Ophthalmopathy in the patients scored at least 3 on Clinical Activity Score and at least 4 on NOSPECS grade, lasting under 3 months. The study based diagnoses on clinical symptoms, serum thyroxine and TRAb, thyroid ultrasound and orbital computed tomography. 10 ml of fresh peripheral blood supplied the PBMCs. TCR beta CDR3 regions were amplified from RNA. The HTBI primer set drove a first-round RT-PCR of the TCR CDR3. TCRdb re-derived calls from the multiplex PCR reads in MiXCR, one entry per CDR3 protein. The profile shows 600,000 to 700,000 distinct CDR3 sequences, roughly 15% of them singletons. Source material: blood. The clonotype comes from a woman aged 40 to 49 with Graves' ophthalmopathy.

The CDR3 protein is CSASGGAGMNTEAFF. CDR3 DNA sequence: TGCAGCGCTTCAGGGGGCGCCGGGATGAACACTGAAGCTTTCTTT. This chain joins TRBV29-1 and TRBJ1-1; the match to TRBD1 covers 8 bases. V gave up 7 bases and J gave up 0 bases; unmatched junction bases: 10. Germline-derived CDR1 and CDR2 are SQVTM and ANQGSEA. The CDR3 is 15 residues long.